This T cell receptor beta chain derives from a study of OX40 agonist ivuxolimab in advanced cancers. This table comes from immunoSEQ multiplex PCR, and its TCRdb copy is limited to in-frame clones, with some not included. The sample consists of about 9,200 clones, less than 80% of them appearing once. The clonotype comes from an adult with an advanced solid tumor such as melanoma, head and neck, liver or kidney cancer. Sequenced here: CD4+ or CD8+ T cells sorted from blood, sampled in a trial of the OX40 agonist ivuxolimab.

CDR3: CASSSDGRFYQPQHF. The DNA of the CDR3 is TGTGCCAGCAGTTCCGACGGGCGGTTCTATCAGCCCCAGCATTTT. The J gene is TRBJ1-5, the V gene TRBV28; no clear D. CDR1 and CDR2 from the germline V gene are MDHEN and SYDVKM. The CDR3 is made up of 15 amino acids. V lost 4 bases, J lost 5 bases, and 15 bases lay in between.